This TCR beta chain is from a study of T cell repertoires in aging, cancer and after chemotherapy (dated by TCRdb to the late 2010s). About the investigation overall: The donors fell into six age groups ranging from 30 or younger to 70 or older, and each group had at least three individuals. In the solid tumor group, the paired samples taken before and after chemotherapy came from patients with brain tumors (glioblastoma) who were receiving therapy based on temozolomide. The full dataset contained several million TCR reads. Peripheral blood TCR beta repertoires from healthy donors and cancer patients were profiled to examine immunoaging and T cell reconstitution after chemotherapy. Alongside some 96 healthy donors serving as a reference group, the cohort included some 220 cancer patients, of whom around 91 had hematological cancers and more than 120 had solid cancers.

Instead of sorted cells or RNA, genomic DNA extracted from peripheral blood served as the source for amplifying TCR beta rearrangements. V is cut by 8 bases and J by 0 bases, and the space between the germline ends is 14 bases. The CDR3 has 14 amino acids, counting the end cysteine and phenylalanine. Here the CDR3 DNA is all that survives: 42 bases in frame from base 1. From the germline V gene (reference sequence), CDR1 is MNHNY and CDR2 is SVGAGI. Rearranged TRB sequences spanning V, D and J segments were amplified by multiplex touch-down PCR using a mixed TRB-A/B primer pool. Illumina adapters and sample indices were attached to the amplicons in two consecutive PCR reactions using Phusion HS II polymerase. After gel purification with the NucleoSpin Gel and PCR Clean-up kit, the amplicons were checked using Qubit and an Agilent 2100 Bioanalyzer. Sequencing of the libraries was done on an Illumina MiSeq with paired-end, single-indexed 600-cycle runs. Under the source paper's analysis protocol: MiXCR versions 2.12 and 3.0.5 were used to process TRB sequences. A clone was defined as each unique CDR3 nucleotide sequence, and only productive sequences supported by at least two reads were kept. Shannon diversity, evenness, clonality (one minus evenness), and alpha-parameterized diversity profiles from alpha 0 to 5 were included as repertoire metrics. The IGoR algorithm was used to calculate generation probabilities for clones in the paired samples taken before and after chemotherapy. The raw public data were reprocessed by TCRdb itself: fastp quality trimming at Q25, MiXCR clonotype calling, in-frame beta chains only. Rows merge per CDR3 protein into single entries with the most common DNA and genes. TCRdb's processing, not the authors' own work, is the source of the V and J calls. The sample yields some 1,000 distinct CDR3 sequences; around 30% were counted once. The ten largest make up 20% to 30% of the sample.

Here is what the overall study found, with its caveats: An increase in median generation probability over the chemotherapy interval was observed in both cancer cohorts, suggesting that the repertoire was reconstituted through rebound thymic output. Declining TCR diversity with age in healthy donors was mainly explained by loss of richness; in cancer patients, loss of evenness also contributed. Untreated patients with hematological or solid cancers showed significantly lower blood TCR diversity and higher clonality than age-matched healthy donors. It was noted by the authors that conclusions about immunological memory after chemotherapy cannot be drawn from the repertoire data.

This clonotype was detected only a few times. No cognate antigen has been identified for it. Base qualities were left out, and no much larger clone turns up one base away. This sequence uses TRBV6-6 and TRBJ2-7, and the D gene may be TRBD1, 6 bases matching. The receptor's source is a human donor with a solid tumor. Sequencing input: blood. CDR3 sequence: CASASGTYSYEQYF. The DNA is TGTGCCAGCGCCTCCGGGACATACTCCTACGAGCAGTACTTC.